The entry below describes one T cell receptor (beta chain). The antigen is not known. The data derive from a study of cytotoxic CD8 clonotypes in ibrutinib-treated CLL. Study-wide background: Partial responses totalled roughly 24 and complete responses 2; after median around 74 months, approximately 15 remained remitted and roughly twelve progressed.

Produced via immunoSEQ multiplex PCR; TCRdb's table is partial and in-frame only. The sample includes about 200,000 clones, nearly 80% seen only once; the top ten take roughly 10%. The CDR3 covers 16 residues. Deletions cut 0 bases from V and 2 bases from J, with 14 bases between. Germline CDR1 is MNHEY and CDR2 is SVGAGI. Study-level points and caveats: Clonality, elevated at ibrutinib response, dropped back toward baseline at progression.

This sample comprised PBMCs, obtained after 12 months of ibrutinib treatment. This rearrangement joins TRBV6-5 to TRBJ2-7; no firm D call. The receptor's source is a human donor with chronic lymphocytic leukemia. The CDR3 is CASSYSFGSRAYEQYF. The DNA of the CDR3 is TGTGCCAGCAGTTACTCGTTCGGTTCAAGGGCCTACGAGCAGTACTTC.